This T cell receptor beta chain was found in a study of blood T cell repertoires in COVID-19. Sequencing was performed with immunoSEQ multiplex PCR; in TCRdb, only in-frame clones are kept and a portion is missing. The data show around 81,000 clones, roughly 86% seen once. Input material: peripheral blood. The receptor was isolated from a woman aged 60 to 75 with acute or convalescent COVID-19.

CDR3 nucleotide sequence: TGTGCCAGCAGCACCCGACAGCCTGGTTACACTGAAGCTTTCTTT. Encoded protein: CASSTRQPGYTEAFF. This sequence joins TRBV7-9 and TRBJ1-1, with D possibly matching TRBD1 (5 bases). This CDR3 region has 15 residues. Trimming stripped 5 bases from V and 3 bases from J, with 16 bases between. Germline V CDR1 and CDR2: SEHNR, FQNEAQ (reference sequence). The full variable domain, rest sourced from reference TRBV7-9 and TRBJ1-1, is DTGVSQNPRHKITKRGQNVTFRCDPISEHNRLYWYRQTLGQGPEFLTYFQNEAQLEKSRLLSDRFSAERPKGSFSTLEIQRTEQGDSAMYLCASSTRQPGYTEAFFGQGTRLTVV.